Shown below are 20 T cell receptor beta chains from a single sample sequenced in a study of blood T cell repertoires in COVID-19. The table came from immunoSEQ multiplex PCR; TCRdb's copy has only in-frame clones and leaves some out. The sample gives roughly 200,000 clones, about 78% of which show up once; less than 7% is in the top ten. The sample was peripheral blood. These receptors were taken from a woman in her seventies with acute or convalescent COVID-19.

The rearrangement links TRBV5-1 to TRBJ2-1, with a weak D call TRBD1 (7 bases). The V and J ends lost 1 base and 8 bases respectively, with 16 bases between them. This CDR3 comprises 15 residues. The germline V gene has CDR1 SGHRS and CDR2 YFSETQ. CDR3 DNA: TGCGCCAGCAGCTTGCAACAGGGGAGGATCGATGAGCAGTTCTTC. Translation: CASSLQQGRIDEQFF.

In this sample, this clone turned up once. The chain recombines TRBV7-2 with TRBJ2-2; D unclear. The V and J ends lost 1 base and 2 bases respectively, with 5 bases between them. The germline V gene encodes CDR1 SGHTA and CDR2 FQGNSA. The CDR3 covers 14 residues. CDR3 nucleotides: TGTGCCAGCAGCTTAGGACACAACACCGGGGAGCTGTTTTTT. Translated, it gives CASSLGHNTGELFF.

This chain uses TRBV30 with TRBJ1-4; D ambiguous. There are 17 residues in the CDR3. Germline CDR1 and CDR2: GTSNPN and SVGIG (reference sequence). With 3 bases removed from V and 4 bases from J, the gap between germline ends came to 21 bases. The CDR3 DNA sequence: TGTGCCTGGAGCAAGCGAGACGGCGGAATTCTTAATGAAAAACTGTTTTTT. Translated: CAWSKRDGGILNEKLFF.

This rearrangement joins TRBV4-1 to TRBJ1-4; 7 bases agree with TRBD1. V lost 2 bases and J lost 8; bases outside the gene matches: 5. The CDR3 has 14 amino acids. The germline gives CDR1 MGHRA, CDR2 YSYEKL. CDR3: CASSQTGVREKLFF. The CDR3 bases are TGCGCCAGCAGCCAAACAGGGGTTCGAGAAAAACTGTTTTTT.

The V call is TRBV19, the J call TRBJ2-1; 10 positions agree with TRBD2. J was trimmed by 2 bases and V by 4 bases; bases with no gene match: 5. CDR1 and CDR2 (germline): LNHDA, SQIVND (reference sequence). This CDR3 is built from 16 residues. DNA of the CDR3: TGTGCCAGTAGTACTACCCTAGCGGGAGCCTACAATGAGCAGTTCTTC. Protein: CASSTTLAGAYNEQFF.

The chain employs TRBV19 and TRBJ1-4; TRBD1 matches 7 bases. Germline V gives CDR1 LNHDA, CDR2 SQIVND (reference sequence). V shed 7 bases and J 4 bases; nucleotides not matched to a gene: 3. This CDR3 contains 13 residues. The CDR3 coding sequence is TGTGCCAGTAAACAGGGGCATAATGAAAAACTGTTTTTT. It is translated as CASKQGHNEKLFF.

The genes are TRBV29-1 and TRBJ1-4, with a possible D match to TRBD1 (5 bases). The V and J ends lost 6 bases and 7 bases respectively, with 12 bases between them. Germline CDR1 SQVTM, CDR2 ANQGSEA. The CDR3 has 12 amino acids. The CDR3 sequence: CSVKGESEKLFF. CDR3 sequence (DNA): TGCAGCGTGAAAGGGGAAAGTGAAAAACTGTTTTTT. The full variable domain, its missing parts supplied by reference TRBV29-1 and TRBJ1-4, is SAVISQKPSRDICQRGTSLTIQCQVDSQVTMMFWYRQQPGQSLTLIATANQGSEATYESGFVIDKFPISRPNLTFSTLTVSNMSPEDSSIYLCSVKGESEKLFFGSGTQLSVL.

The chain is built from TRBV7-9 and TRBJ2-5, with a possible D match to TRBD2 (6 bases). Germline values: CDR1 SEHNR, CDR2 FQNEAQ (reference sequence). V was pared by 2 bases and J by 3 bases, with 16 bases between. The CDR3 runs to 16 residues. The CDR3 DNA reads as TGTGCCAGCAGCTTAATCGTCGGGAGTAGAGAAGAGACCCAGTACTTC. Protein product: CASSLIVGSREETQYF.

The chain combines TRBV6-5 with TRBJ1-5; 11 positions agree with TRBD1. This CDR3 is built from 13 residues. Germline CDR1 MNHEY, CDR2 SVGAGI. V lost 7 bases, J lost 9 bases, and 5 bases stayed unmatched. CDR3 residues: CASIGTGGWPQHF. CDR3 nucleotide sequence: TGTGCCAGCATAGGGACAGGGGGGTGGCCCCAGCATTTT.

The sample holds a few counts of this clone. The J gene is TRBJ1-6, the V gene TRBV15; the D is unclear. V lost 1 base and J lost 10, with 8 bases in between. CDR1 and CDR2 (germline): LNHNV, YYDKDF (reference sequence). This CDR3 is built from 13 residues. Here the CDR3 reads CATSRVRLSPLHF. As DNA, the CDR3 is TGTGCCACCAGCAGAGTCCGTCTCTCACCCCTCCACTTT.

This clone came up many times. V and J are TRBV7-6 and TRBJ2-2; D unclear. Trimming pared 0 bases from V and 6 bases from J, leaving 2 bases between. This CDR3 comprises 12 residues. Germline V gene lookup returns CDR1 SGHVS and CDR2 FNYEAQ. The CDR3 nucleotides read TGTGCCAGCAGCTTAGCCGCCGGGGAGCTGTTTTTT. Translated: CASSLAAGELFF.

In this sample, this clone turned up a few times. This rearrangement joins TRBV30 to TRBJ2-1, with a tentative D call TRBD2 (7 bases). From germline, CDR1 is GTSNPN and CDR2 SVGIG (reference sequence). Trimming pared 0 bases from V and 7 bases from J, leaving 10 bases between. The CDR3 is made up of 13 amino acids. CDR3 residues: CAWSVGGANEQFF. The DNA for the CDR3 is TGTGCCTGGAGTGTAGGGGGGGCTAATGAGCAGTTCTTC.

This clone was seen just once. This chain joins TRBV10-1 and TRBJ1-1; 12 positions agree with TRBD1. The CDR3 loop spans 15 amino acids. Trimming at V came to 10 bases and at J to 5 bases, leaving 11 bases not matched to a gene. Germline lookup yields CDR1 WNHNN and CDR2 SYGVQD (reference sequence). The CDR3 bases are TGCGCCACCCCACGGGACAGGGGGCGAGTTACTGAAGCTTTCTTT. Its protein is CATPRDRGRVTEAFF.

The V call is TRBV3-1 (or the pseudogene TRBV3-2), the J call TRBJ1-2; 8 bases align to TRBD1. Germline CDR1 and CDR2: LGHDT and YNNKEL (reference sequence). The J segment lost 4 bases and the V segment lost 3 bases, leaving 7 bases of the junction unmatched. CDR3 size: 15 residues. CDR3 sequence: CASSHRTGTIYGYTF. The CDR3 bases are TGTGCCAGCAGCCACCGGACAGGGACTATCTATGGCTACACCTTC.

The sample holds one count of this clone. The gene calls are TRBV24-1 and TRBJ2-1, with 14 bases that match TRBD2. Trimming removed 9 bases from V and 9 bases from J; junction bases left unmatched: 6. Germline-derived CDR1 and CDR2 are KGHDR and SFDVKD. The CDR3 extends over 14 amino acids. CDR3 bases: TGTGCCACCCCGGAGGGACTAGCGGGAGCTGAGCAGTTCTTC. This sequence encodes CATPEGLAGAEQFF.

This clone was picked up a small number of times. J is TRBJ2-6 and V is TRBV6-5, with a tentative D call TRBD2 (5 bases). This CDR3 has 15 residues. Germline V gives CDR1 MNHEY, CDR2 SVGAGI. V lost 5 bases and J lost 0, with 8 bases in between. CDR3 coding DNA: TGTGCCAGCAGTAGCGGTAGCTCTGGGGCCAACGTCCTGACTTTC. Translating it yields CASSSGSSGANVLTF.

This clone is a singleton in its sample. The rearrangement joins TRBV7-3 to TRBJ1-1, with a possible D match to TRBD1 (6 bases). The V gene lost 2 bases and the J gene lost 1 base, with 11 bases spanning the gap. The V gene's germline CDR1 is SGHTA and CDR2 FQGTGA. The CDR3 length is 15 residues. The CDR3 coding sequence is TGTGCCAGCAGCTTAGAGGGACAAAAGAACACTGAAGCTTTCTTT. Translation gives CASSLEGQKNTEAFF.

As to this clone: This same CDR3 is encoded by further DNA sequences in the sample. The genes are TRBV12-3 or TRBV12-4 and TRBJ2-1, with 8 bases matching TRBD2. V lost 5 bases and J lost 10; bases outside the gene matches: 7. This CDR3 has 13 residues. The DNA of the CDR3 is TGTGCCAGCAGTGTAATAGCGGGAAACGAGCAGTTCTTC. Residues: CASSVIAGNEQFF.

V is TRBV5-1 and J is TRBJ2-3, with D possibly matching TRBD1 (5 bases). V gave up 0 bases and J gave up 0 bases, with 8 bases separating them. Germline-derived CDR1 and CDR2 are SGHRS and YFSETQ. The CDR3 has 15 amino acids. CDR3 region: CASSLGRASTDTQYF. The CDR3 coding sequence is TGCGCCAGCAGCTTGGGCAGGGCGAGCACAGATACGCAGTATTTT.

V is TRBV19 and J is TRBJ1-1, with 10 positions matching TRBD1. J lost 2 bases, V lost 4 bases, and 4 bases had no gene match. Germline CDR1 and CDR2: LNHDA and SQIVND (reference sequence). The CDR3 length is 15 residues. In DNA, the CDR3 is TGTGCCAGTAGTACTCGGACAGGGGGAAACACTGAAGCTTTCTTT. Translated, it gives CASSTRTGGNTEAFF.